Sequencing of this T cell receptor (beta chain) was carried out in a study of CD8+ T cells in alopecia areata. Extraction of RNA preceded its reverse transcription into cDNA, which served as the sequencing template. The assay was immunoSEQ multiplex PCR, and TCRdb's table has in-frame clones only and misses some. This sample has some 180,000 clones; around 63% occur once, and the top ten carry about 1.5%. General study results and limits: More clonal than normal scalp was lesional scalp, particularly alopecia totalis/universalis.

Points on this clone: Its specificity is unknown.

Lesional scalp punch biopsies and peripheral blood were collected from alopecia areata patients. The sample was CD4+ T cells sorted from blood, taken at week 0. This receptor was taken from a human donor with alopecia areata.

DNA for the CDR3: TGTGCCAGCAGTGGACAGGGGTCGGGAGAGCAGTACTTC. Encoded protein: CASSGQGSGEQYF. The rearrangement joins TRBV6-5 to TRBJ2-7; 9 bases align to TRBD1. Per the germline V gene, CDR1 is MNHEY and CDR2 is SVGAGI. Trimming cost V 5 bases and J 7 bases; bases outside gene matches: 6. The CDR3 runs to 13 residues.